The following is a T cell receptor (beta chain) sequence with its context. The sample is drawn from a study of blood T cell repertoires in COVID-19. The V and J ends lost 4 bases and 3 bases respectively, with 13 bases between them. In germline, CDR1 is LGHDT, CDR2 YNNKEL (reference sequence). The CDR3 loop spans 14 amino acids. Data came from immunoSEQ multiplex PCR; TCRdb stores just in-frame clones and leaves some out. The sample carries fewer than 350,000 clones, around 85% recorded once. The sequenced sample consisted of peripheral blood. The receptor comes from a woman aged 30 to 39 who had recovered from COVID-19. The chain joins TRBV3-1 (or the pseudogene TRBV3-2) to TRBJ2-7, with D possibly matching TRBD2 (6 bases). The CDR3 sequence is CASSRAGPYYEQYF. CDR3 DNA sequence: TGTGCCAGCAGCCGGGCGGGACCCTACTACGAGCAGTACTTC.